The next 21 T cell receptor beta chains were all read from a single sample in a study of blood T cell repertoires in COVID-19. Data came from immunoSEQ multiplex PCR; TCRdb stores just in-frame clones and leaves some out. The sample lists 200,000 or so clones, approximately 80% occurring once. Sequencing was performed on peripheral blood. Receptor source: a man aged 40-49 years who had recovered from COVID-19.

CDR3 amino acids: CASSDTGTGVEKLFF. The CDR3 region has the DNA TGTGCCAGCAGTGACACCGGGACAGGGGTCGAAAAACTGTTTTTT. The V gene is TRBV6-1, the J gene TRBJ1-4; 10 bases match TRBD1. CDR1 is MNHNS and CDR2 is SASEGT in the germline V gene. The CDR3 is 15 residues long. The V gene end was trimmed by 3 bases and the J gene end by 8 bases; junction bases not matched to a gene: 6.

The V call is TRBV29-1, the J call TRBJ2-1, with TRBD1 identical over 7 bases. The CDR3 has 15 amino acids. The junction had 13 bases not matched to a gene; V was cut back by 4 bases and J by 7 bases. Germline CDR1 and CDR2: SQVTM and ANQGSEA. The CDR3 DNA reads TGCAGCGTTGCAAAGGGGGCAGGACGTACGAATGAGCAGTTCTTC. Translated, it gives CSVAKGAGRTNEQFF.

The J gene is TRBJ2-3, the V gene TRBV3-1 (or the pseudogene TRBV3-2), with D hard to call. Germline V lookup: CDR1 LGHDT, CDR2 YNNKEL (reference sequence). The V end lost 2 bases, the J end lost 2 bases, and 11 bases lay between the germline ends. There are 15 residues in the CDR3. This CDR3 reads CASSQISVITDTQYF. CDR3 coding DNA: TGTGCCAGCAGCCAAATCTCGGTAATCACAGATACGCAGTATTTT.

V usage is TRBV6-2 or TRBV6-3 and J usage is TRBJ2-1, with 12 positions matching TRBD2. The CDR3 runs to 18 residues. In germline, CDR1 is MNHEY, CDR2 SVGEGT. V trimming: 0 bases; J trimming: 4 bases; junction bases outside the gene matches: 7. In nucleotides, the CDR3 is TGTGCCAGCAGTTACTCTATCGGACTAGCGGGGACATACAATGAGCAGTTCTTC. Residues: CASSYSIGLAGTYNEQFF.

The chain is built from TRBV4-3 and TRBJ1-2; D is unresolved. The V end was cut by 1 base, the J end by 1 base, with 13 bases between. CDR3 length: 16 amino acids. The germline V gene encodes CDR1 LGHNA and CDR2 YSLEER. The CDR3 spells CASSQAGLDLNYGYTF. The CDR3 DNA reads TGCGCCAGCAGCCAAGCAGGCCTCGACCTTAACTATGGCTACACCTTC.

V gene TRBV24-1 combines with J gene TRBJ2-1; 7 bases agree with TRBD1. CDR1 KGHDR and CDR2 SFDVKD come from the germline V gene. The CDR3 covers 14 residues. J lost 3 bases, V lost 5 bases, and 3 bases had no gene match. The CDR3, as DNA: TGTGCCACCAGTGGGGCAGGGGGCTACAATGAGCAGTTCTTC. This encodes CATSGAGGYNEQFF.

The chain is built from TRBV7-9 and TRBJ2-2; 7 bases align to TRBD1. The trim removed 1 base at V and 4 bases at J, leaving 3 bases unmatched. The CDR3 is 15 amino acids. In germline, CDR1 is SEHNR, CDR2 FQNEAQ (reference sequence). The CDR3 coding sequence is TGTGCCAGCAGCTTAGAGACAGGGCCCACCGGGGAGCTGTTTTTT. Its protein is CASSLETGPTGELFF.

CDR3 sequence: CAISDPDRDENYGYTF. CDR3 coding DNA: TGTGCCATCAGTGACCCGGACAGGGACGAAAACTATGGCTACACCTTC. The chain employs TRBV10-3 and TRBJ1-2, with 8 nucleotides matching TRBD1. The CDR3 length is 16 residues. With V trimmed by 3 bases and J by 2 bases, 8 bases remained unmatched. Germline CDR1 is ENHRY and CDR2 is SYGVKD.

This chain uses TRBV9 with TRBJ1-3, with D perhaps matching TRBD1 (5 bases). The germline V gene encodes CDR1 SGDLS and CDR2 YYNGEE. The CDR3 runs 17 residues. Trimming took off 3 bases at V and 0 bases at J, with 16 bases between the two ends. CDR3 amino acids: CASSDSIGGGSGNTIYF. The CDR3 nucleotides are TGTGCCAGCAGCGACTCCATCGGGGGGGGCTCTGGAAACACCATATATTTT. Complete variable domain (other parts from reference TRBV9 and TRBJ1-3): DSGVTQTPKHLITATGQRVTLRCSPRSGDLSVYWYQQSLDQGLQFLIQYYNGEERAKGNILERFSAQQFPDLHSELNLSSLELGDSALYFCASSDSIGGGSGNTIYFGEGSWLTVV.

The rearrangement joins TRBV29-1 to TRBJ1-2, with a possible D match to TRBD1 (6 bases). CDR1 SQVTM and CDR2 ANQGSEA come from the germline V gene. The CDR3 is made up of 14 amino acids. Between the trimmed V and J ends, which lost 7 bases and 4 bases, there was a span of 19 bases. CDR3 region: CSGGGATTTYGYTF. In DNA, the CDR3 is TGCAGCGGTGGGGGGGCAACGACCACCTATGGCTACACCTTC.

This clone was detected a few times. The gene calls are TRBV30 and TRBJ2-2, with 13 nucleotides matching TRBD2. Trimming at V came to 3 bases and at J to 5 bases, leaving 9 bases not matched to a gene. Per germline, CDR1 GTSNPN and CDR2 SVGIG (reference sequence). The CDR3 extends over 17 amino acids. The DNA of the CDR3 is TGTGCCTGGAGGGACCGCACTAGCGGGGGGGATACCGGGGAGCTGTTTTTT. Amino acids: CAWRDRTSGGDTGELFF.

This chain links TRBV7-9 with TRBJ2-7; 11 bases match TRBD2. The CDR3 spans 17 residues. From germline, CDR1 is SEHNR and CDR2 FQNEAQ (reference sequence). Losses at the gene ends were 2 bases for V and 0 bases for J; bases not matched to a gene: 6. CDR3 in DNA: TGTGCCAGCAGCTTATACGGGACTAGCGGACACTCCTACGAGCAGTACTTC. It specifies CASSLYGTSGHSYEQYF. The complete variable domain, with remaining parts taken from reference TRBV7-9 and TRBJ2-7, reads DTGVSQNPRHKITKRGQNVTFRCDPISEHNRLYWYRQTLGQGPEFLTYFQNEAQLEKSRLLSDRFSAERPKGSFSTLEIQRTEQGDSAMYLCASSLYGTSGHSYEQYFGPGTRLTVT.

The chain employs TRBV7-2 and TRBJ1-3; 8 positions match TRBD1. Germline values: CDR1 SGHTA, CDR2 FQGNSA. V was pared by 3 bases and J by 0 bases, with 1 base of the junction left unmatched. CDR3 length equals 15 residues. The CDR3 loop is CASSFRGPSGNTIYF. The CDR3 region has the DNA TGTGCCAGCAGCTTCAGGGGGCCCTCTGGAAACACCATATATTTT.

CDR3 coding DNA: TGTGCCAGCTCGGGACAGGGGGTCCACGAGCAGTACTTC. This sequence encodes CASSGQGVHEQYF. V is TRBV2 and J is TRBJ2-7; 11 nucleotides align to TRBD1. Germline CDR1 SNHLY, CDR2 FYNNEI. CDR3 length equals 13 residues. The junction had 5 bases not matched to a gene; V was cut back by 8 bases and J by 5 bases. The full variable domain, its missing parts supplied by reference TRBV2 and TRBJ2-7, is EPEVTQTPSHQVTQMGQEVILRCVPISNHLYFYWYRQILGQKVEFLVSFYNNEISEKSEIFDDQFSVERPDGSNFTLKIRSTKLEDSAMYFCASSGQGVHEQYFGPGTRLTVT.

This sequence joins TRBV9 and TRBJ2-1, with 8 nucleotides matching TRBD2. This CDR3 region has 15 residues. With 4 bases clipped from V and 0 bases from J, the junction kept 3 bases outside the gene matches. Per the germline V gene, CDR1 is SGDLS and CDR2 is YYNGEE. The CDR3 sequence is CASSWSGSSYNEQFF. DNA of the CDR3: TGTGCCAGCAGCTGGAGCGGGAGCTCCTACAATGAGCAGTTCTTC.

This chain uses TRBV19 with TRBJ2-7, with D hard to call. CDR3 length equals 15 residues. The V end lost 6 bases, the J end lost 0 bases, and 15 bases lay between the germline ends. Per germline, CDR1 LNHDA and CDR2 SQIVND (reference sequence). The CDR3 DNA is TGTGCCAGTAGAACGTCCGACGGAGCCTCCTACGAGCAGTACTTC. Protein sequence: CASRTSDGASYEQYF. The entire variable domain, with the rest obtained from reference TRBV19 and TRBJ2-7, is as follows: DGGITQSPKYLFRKEGQNVTLSCEQNLNHDAMYWYRQDPGQGLRLIYYSQIVNDFQKGDIAEGYSVSREKKESFPLTVTSAQKNPTAFYLCASRTSDGASYEQYFGPGTRLTVT.

The rearrangement links TRBV30 to TRBJ2-3; tentative D call: TRBD2 (6 bases). The CDR3 extends over 15 amino acids. From germline, CDR1 is GTSNPN and CDR2 SVGIG (reference sequence). V lost 3 bases and J lost 4, with 17 bases in between. The CDR3 sequence is CAWSPGTEGADTQYF. For the CDR3, the DNA is TGTGCCTGGAGCCCCGGGACTGAAGGGGCAGATACGCAGTATTTT.

The chain combines TRBV5-1 with TRBJ2-4; TRBD1 agrees at 7 bases. The CDR3 length is 15 residues. CDR1 is SGHRS, CDR2 YFSETQ, per germline. The V and J ends lost 4 bases and 7 bases, in that order; junction bases with no gene match: 11. The CDR3 loop reads CASSPTGAQGNIQYF. CDR3 DNA: TGCGCCAGCAGCCCTACAGGGGCTCAAGGGAACATTCAGTACTTC.

The V gene is TRBV5-6, the J gene TRBJ2-2; TRBD1 matches 7 bases. CDR1 is SGHDT and CDR2 is YYEEEE in the germline V gene. Unmatched junction bases numbered 4, after V lost 4 bases and J lost 1 base. The CDR3 sequence is 15 residues long. CDR3 DNA sequence: TGTGCCAGCAGCCCGGGACAGATGAACACCGGGGAGCTGTTTTTT. Encoded protein: CASSPGQMNTGELFF.

This chain connects TRBV18 to TRBJ1-5; D call uncertain. There are 17 residues in the CDR3. Trimming took 2 bases from V and 2 from J, leaving 16 bases between them. Germline V gives CDR1 KGHSH, CDR2 LQKENI. CDR3 sequence reads: CASSPRREHLGNQPQHF. The CDR3 DNA sequence: TGTGCCAGCTCACCAAGGAGGGAGCATTTAGGCAATCAGCCCCAGCATTTT.

The V and J genes are TRBV9 and TRBJ2-3; 10 bases line up with TRBD1. Per the germline V gene, CDR1 is SGDLS and CDR2 is YYNGEE. This CDR3 region has 17 residues. The ends lost 0 bases at V and 1 base at J; junction bases unmatched: 5. The CDR3 loop reads CASSVGTGGGGTDTQYF. CDR3 nucleotides: TGTGCCAGCAGCGTAGGGACAGGGGGGGGAGGCACAGATACGCAGTATTTT.